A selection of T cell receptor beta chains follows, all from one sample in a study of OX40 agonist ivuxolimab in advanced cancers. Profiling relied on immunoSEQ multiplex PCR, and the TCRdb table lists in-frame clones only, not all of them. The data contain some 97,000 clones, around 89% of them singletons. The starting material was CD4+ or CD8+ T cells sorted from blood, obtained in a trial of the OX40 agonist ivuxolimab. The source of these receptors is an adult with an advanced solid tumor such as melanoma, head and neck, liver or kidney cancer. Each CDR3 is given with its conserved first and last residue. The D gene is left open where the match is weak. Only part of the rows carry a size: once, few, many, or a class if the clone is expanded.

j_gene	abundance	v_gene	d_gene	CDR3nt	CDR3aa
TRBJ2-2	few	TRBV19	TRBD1	TGTGCCAGTAGTCCCGGACAGGGGTGGGCAACGAACACCGGGGAGCTGTTTTTT	CASSPGQGWATNTGELFF
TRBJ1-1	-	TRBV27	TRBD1	TGTGCCAGCAGTTTATCAGGCAGGGGGGGATTAGGCACTGAAGCTTTCTTT	CASSLSGRGGLGTEAFF
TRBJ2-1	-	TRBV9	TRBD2	TGTGCCAGCAGCGAGCTAGCGGGGGGTCCCTACAATGAGCAGTTCTTC	CASSELAGGPYNEQFF
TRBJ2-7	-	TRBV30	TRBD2	TGTGCCTGGAGTGTTTCTGGCCCATCGGGACTAGCCGAGCAGTACTTC	CAWSVSGPSGLAEQYF
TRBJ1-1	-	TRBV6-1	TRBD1	TGTGCCAGCAGTGCCCGGGACAGGGGTAATGTGGGAACTGAAGCTTTCTTT	CASSARDRGNVGTEAFF
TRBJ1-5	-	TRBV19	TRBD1	TGTGCCAGTAGCAACAGGGGCGTTGCTAATCAGCCCCAGCATTTT	CASSNRGVANQPQHF
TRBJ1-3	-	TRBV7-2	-	TGTGCCAGCAGCCCCCATTCCGGAAACACCATATATTTT	CASSPHSGNTIYF
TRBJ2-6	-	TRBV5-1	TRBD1	TGCGCCAGCAGCTTGGTGGCAGGGGGCGCTGGGGCCAACGTCCTGACTTTC	CASSLVAGGAGANVLTF
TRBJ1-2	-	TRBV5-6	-	TGTGCCAGCAGCTTGTGGAGAGGAGGGATTGGCTACACCTTC	CASSLWRGGIGYTF
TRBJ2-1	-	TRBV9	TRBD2	TGTGCCAGCAGCGTCTCTAGCGGGGGGGCCTACAATGAGCAGTTCTTC	CASSVSSGGAYNEQFF
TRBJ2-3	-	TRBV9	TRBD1	TGTGCCAGCAGCGAGACAGGGGGCTTCCCAGATACGCAGTATTTT	CASSETGGFPDTQYF
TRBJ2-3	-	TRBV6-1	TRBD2	TGTGCCAGCAGTGAACTAGCGGGAGGGATAGATACGCAGTATTTT	CASSELAGGIDTQYF
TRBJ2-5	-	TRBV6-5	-	TGTGCCAGCAGTTCCCTTGCCGCGCAGACCCAGTACTTC	CASSSLAAQTQYF
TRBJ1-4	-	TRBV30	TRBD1	TGTGCCTGGAGCGCCGGGACAGCGGGCGAAAAACTGTTTTTT	CAWSAGTAGEKLFF
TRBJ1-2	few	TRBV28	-	TGTGCCAGCAGCCTTGGGGGGGGGACATCACCGAAATCTGCTGGCTACACCTTC	CASSLGGGTSPKSAGYTF
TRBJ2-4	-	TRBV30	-	TGTGCCTGGAGTGAGGGGCCTAGGGCCAAAAACATTCAGTACTTC	CAWSEGPRAKNIQYF
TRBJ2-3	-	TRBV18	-	TGTGCCAGCTCACCCAGAGGGGACCTAAGCACAGATACGCAGTATTTT	CASSPRGDLSTDTQYF
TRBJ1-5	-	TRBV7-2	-	TGTGCCAGCAGCCGACCTGGTCAGCCCCAGCATTTT	CASSRPGQPQHF
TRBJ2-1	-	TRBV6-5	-	TGTGCCAGCAGTTACCGGTTCTCCTACAATGAGCAGTTCTTC	CASSYRFSYNEQFF
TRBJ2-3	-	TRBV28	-	TGTGCCAGCAGTAGACTAGGGGGCACAGATACGCAGTATTTT	CASSRLGGTDTQYF
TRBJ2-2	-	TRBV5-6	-	TGTGCCAGCAGCTTGGGCCGTCGGAACACCGGGGAGCTGTTTTTT	CASSLGRRNTGELFF
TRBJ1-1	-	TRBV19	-	TGTGCCAGTATCACCCCGGGTGGGCCCAGCACTGAAGCTTTCTTT	CASITPGGPSTEAFF
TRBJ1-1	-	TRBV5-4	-	TGTGCCAGCAGCTTGATTCAGAACACTGAAGCTTTCTTT	CASSLIQNTEAFF
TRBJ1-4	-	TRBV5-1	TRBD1	TGCGCCAGCAGCAGGGGACAGGGCAACAATGAAAAACTGTTTTTT	CASSRGQGNNEKLFF
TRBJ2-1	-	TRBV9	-	TGTGCCAGCAGCGTAGCTCAGCGGTACGAGCAGTTCTTC	CASSVAQRYEQFF
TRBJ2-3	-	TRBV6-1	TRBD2	TGTGCCAGCACTCCAGCGGGAGGACCAGATACGCAGTATTTT	CASTPAGGPDTQYF
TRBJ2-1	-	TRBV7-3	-	TGTGCCAGCATCCCTTATTCCGGGGGTAATGAGCAGTTCTTC	CASIPYSGGNEQFF
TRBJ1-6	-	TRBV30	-	TGTGCCTGGAGTGTACGGACAGATAATTCACCCCTCCACTTT	CAWSVRTDNSPLHF
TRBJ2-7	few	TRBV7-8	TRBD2	TGTGCCAGCAGCTATAGCGGGAGGCCTGCTAGCTACGAGCAGTACTTC	CASSYSGRPASYEQYF
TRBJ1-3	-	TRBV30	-	TGTGCCTGGAGTGACCGGGCTGGAAACACCATATATTTT	CAWSDRAGNTIYF
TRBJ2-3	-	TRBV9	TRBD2	TGTGCCAGCAGCCATGGGACTAGCGGCCAATCCAGCACAGATACGCAGTATTTT	CASSHGTSGQSSTDTQYF
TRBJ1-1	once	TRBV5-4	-	TGTGCCAGCAGCTCGTACAGGGTTGGGGGCACTGAAGCTTTCTTT	CASSSYRVGGTEAFF
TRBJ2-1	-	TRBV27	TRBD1	TGTGCCAGCAGTCCCTACAGGGGGTCGTACAATGAGCAGTTCTTC	CASSPYRGSYNEQFF
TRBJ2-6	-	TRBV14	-	TGTGCCAGCAGCCAAGATATGAGCTCTGGGGCCAACGTCCTGACTTTC	CASSQDMSSGANVLTF
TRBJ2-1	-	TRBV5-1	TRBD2	TGCGCCAGCAGCTTGGTTACTAGCGGGAGGGTTGAGCAGTTCTTC	CASSLVTSGRVEQFF
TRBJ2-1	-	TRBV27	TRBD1	TGTGCCAGCACCCCTATAGGGACAGGGGTCTACAATGAGCAGTTCTTC	CASTPIGTGVYNEQFF
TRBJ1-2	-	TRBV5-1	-	TGCGCCAGCAGCATCCAAGTAGGGAACAACTATGGCTACACCTTC	CASSIQVGNNYGYTF
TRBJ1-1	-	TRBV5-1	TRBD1	TGCGCCAGCAGTTCGACAGGGTGGAGCACTGAAGCTTTCTTT	CASSSTGWSTEAFF
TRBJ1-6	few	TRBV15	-	TGTGCCACCAGCGGGGTCAGCTTACCCCTCCACTTT	CATSGVSLPLHF
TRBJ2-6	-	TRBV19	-	TGTGCCAGTAGTTTTCGGGACGGCGGCTCTGGGGCCAACGTCCTGACTTTC	CASSFRDGGSGANVLTF
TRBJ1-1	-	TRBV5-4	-	TGTGCCAGCAGCAGGGTCCTTGAGTACACTGAAGCTTTCTTT	CASSRVLEYTEAFF
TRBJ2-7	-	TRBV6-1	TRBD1	TGTGCCAGCAGTGCCAGCACCGGGACAGGGGGCGCGAGAGGATACGAGCAGTACTTC	CASSASTGTGGARGYEQYF
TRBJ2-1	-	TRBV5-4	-	TGTGCCAGCAGTCCGACAGGCAACTCCTACAATGAGCAGTTCTTC	CASSPTGNSYNEQFF
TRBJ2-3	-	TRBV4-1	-	TGCGCCAGCAGCCAAGTTGTCGGACTTCCCACAGATACGCAGTATTTT	CASSQVVGLPTDTQYF
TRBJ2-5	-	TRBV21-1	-	TGTGCCAGCAGCATCAAGAGGGGGCACTTAAAAGAGACCCAGTACTTC	CASSIKRGHLKETQYF
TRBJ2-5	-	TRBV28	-	TGTGCCAGCAGTTTAGGGGGCCGGCAAGAGACCCAGTACTTC	CASSLGGRQETQYF
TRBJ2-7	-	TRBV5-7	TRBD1	TGTGCCAGCCGACAGGGGGCGAGAGAGCAGTACTTC	CASRQGAREQYF
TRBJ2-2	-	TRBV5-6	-	TGTGCCAGCAGCTTGGTGGGGGGGCGGACCGGGGAGCTGTTTTTT	CASSLVGGRTGELFF
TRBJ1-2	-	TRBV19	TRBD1	TGTGCCAGTAGGGGGGACAGGTGGGCCTATGGCTACACCTTC	CASRGDRWAYGYTF
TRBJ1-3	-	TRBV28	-	TGTGCCAGCAGCGCTCCTCGGGGGCACTCTGGAAACACCATATATTTT	CASSAPRGHSGNTIYF
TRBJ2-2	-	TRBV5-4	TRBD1	TGTGCCAGCAGCTCCCGGACAGGGAACACCGGGGAGCTGTTTTTT	CASSSRTGNTGELFF
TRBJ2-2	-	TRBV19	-	TGTGCCAGTAGTATTAGGGGGAGCGGGGAGCTGTTTTTT	CASSIRGSGELFF
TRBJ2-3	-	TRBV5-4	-	TGTGCCAGCAGCTTGGGTGGCAGAACCATGAGCACAGATACGCAGTATTTT	CASSLGGRTMSTDTQYF
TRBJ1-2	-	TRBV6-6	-	TGTGCCAGCAGTTACCTCGACAGAAACTATGGCTACACCTTC	CASSYLDRNYGYTF
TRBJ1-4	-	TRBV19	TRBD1	TGTGCCAGTAGCCCACCCGGGACAGGGTTTTTT	CASSPPGTGFF
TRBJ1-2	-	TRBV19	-	TGTGCCAGTAGGATGGGCGCTGGCTACACCTTC	CASRMGAGYTF
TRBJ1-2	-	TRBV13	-	TGTGCCAGCAGCAGACAGATTAACTATGGCTACACCTTC	CASSRQINYGYTF
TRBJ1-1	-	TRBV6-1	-	TGTGCCAGCAGTGTGGGTGGGGCAGAAAGTGCGGTAGGGGCAGAAGCTTTCTTT	CASSVGGAESAVGAEAFF
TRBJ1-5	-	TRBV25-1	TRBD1	TGTGCCAGCAGTGTTGGGACAGGGCCCAATCAGCCCCAGCATTTT	CASSVGTGPNQPQHF
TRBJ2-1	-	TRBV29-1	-	TGCAGCGTCGGACAAGGGGGGGTCTGGGAGCAGTTCTTC	CSVGQGGVWEQFF